These T cell receptor beta chains were read from a single sample in a study of T cell repertoires in cytomegalovirus infection. The antigens these receptors bind are not known. MiXCR, applied by TCRdb to the reads, yields one record per CDR3 protein. The repertoire holds about 570,000 distinct CDR3 sequences, with approximately 40% as singletons. The source was cultured PBMCs, collected from culture after CMV antigen stimulation. The receptors originated from a human donor in good health (CMV status not recorded). Some clones in this sample may be carry-over from other donors' samples. Each CDR3 is given with its conserved first and last residue. A D gene is named only where the DNA matches it firmly. The size of a clone is reported for some rows only, either as once, few or many, or as a class for expanded clones.

>TRBJ1-4|TRBV12-3/TRBV12-4|.|TRBD1
TGTGCCAGCAGCCGCACGGACAGGCTTTCGGGTAATGAAAAACTGTTTTTT
CASSRTDRLSGNEKLFF
>TRBJ2-2|TRBV5-1|few|.
TGCGCCAGCAGCTCGGGGGGCGGACCATACCCCGGGGAGCTGTTTTTT
CASSSGGGPYPGELFF
>TRBJ2-2|TRBV6-2/TRBV6-3|few|.
TGTGCCAGCAGTTACAGGGGATCCACCGGGGAGCTGTTTTTT
CASSYRGSTGELFF
>TRBJ1-5|TRBV20-1|.|.
TGCAGTGCCGGGCTGGGAGGGGAGGAAAACCAGCCCCAGCATTTT
CSAGLGGEENQPQHF
>TRBJ2-7|TRBV19|.|TRBD2
TGTGCCAGTAGTGTAACTAGCGCGAGCTCCTACGAGCAGTACTTC
CASSVTSASSYEQYF
>TRBJ2-3|TRBV7-2|few|.
TGTGCCAGCAGCCCGGAAAGTTATAATACGCAGTATTTT
CASSPESYNTQYF
>TRBJ2-3|TRBV5-1|.|.
TGCGCCAGCAGCTTGGCCCCCGGGACGGGCAGCACAGATACGCAGTATTTT
CASSLAPGTGSTDTQYF
>TRBJ1-2|TRBV4-2|.|TRBD1
TGTGCCAGCAGCCACCTACCGGGACAGGGGGCAGTAGGCTACACCTTC
CASSHLPGQGAVGYTF
>TRBJ1-5|TRBV6-1|few|TRBD1
TGTGCCAGCAAGTACAGGGGCGGATCAAATCAGCCCCAGCATTTT
CASKYRGGSNQPQHF
>TRBJ2-7|TRBV7-2|few|.
TGTGCCAGCAGTCACCCAGCCGGGCAGGGCATCAAAGAACAGTACTTC
CASSHPAGQGIKEQYF
>TRBJ2-2|TRBV5-4|.|.
TGTGCCAGCAGCTGGGGGGCCTATCCGGATCCCGGGGAGCTGTTTTTT
CASSWGAYPDPGELFF
>TRBJ1-5|TRBV2|few|.
TGTGCCAGCAGGGTTGAGAGCAATCAGCCCCAGCATTTT
CASRVESNQPQHF
>TRBJ1-4|TRBV12-3/TRBV12-4|.|.
TGTGCCAGCAGTAACTCCGGGACGGATAATGAAAAACTGTTTTTT
CASSNSGTDNEKLFF
>TRBJ2-7|TRBV12-3/TRBV12-4|once|.
TGTGCCAGCAGTTGGGAGGGGGCGAGGGAGCAGTACTTC
CASSWEGAREQYF
>TRBJ1-1|TRBV5-1|.|TRBD1
TGCGCCAGCAGCTTGATGACAGGGGGGTACGCTGAAGCTTTCTTT
CASSLMTGGYAEAFF
>TRBJ2-1|TRBV27|few|.
TGTGCCAGCAGAGACAGAACTCGGGCCTACAATGAGCAGTTCTTC
CASRDRTRAYNEQFF
>TRBJ2-1|TRBV20-1|.|.
TGCAGTGCTAGTGTTCAGGGAGCCTACAATGAGCAGTTCTTC
CSASVQGAYNEQFF
>TRBJ2-7|TRBV7-2|many|TRBD1
TGTGCCAGCAGCTTAGCGGGACAGGCCCCTTACGAGCAGTACTTC
CASSLAGQAPYEQYF
>TRBJ2-3|TRBV5-1|.|TRBD2
TGCGCCAGCAGCTTCCTAGCGGGGGAACGGGATACGCAGTATTTT
CASSFLAGERDTQYF
>TRBJ2-3|TRBV27|.|.
TGTGCCACCGGGGGGCCTAGGGAAGATACGCAGTATTTT
CATGGPREDTQYF
>TRBJ2-3|TRBV11-2|.|.
TGTGCCAGCAGCGTACGGGCCCTCACGACAGATACGCAGTATTTT
CASSVRALTTDTQYF
>TRBJ2-1|TRBV20-1|.|TRBD1
TGCAGTGCCCTTTCCGGACAGGGTATCAATGAGCAGTTCTTC
CSALSGQGINEQFF
>TRBJ2-1|TRBV6-1|once|.
TGTGCCAGCAGTGAAGCCCGAGGACAATACAATGAGCAGTTCTTC
CASSEARGQYNEQFF
>TRBJ1-1|TRBV27|.|.
TGTGCCAGCAAAGAGTCCGGGGGGCTTTACACTGAAGCTTTCTTT
CASKESGGLYTEAFF
>TRBJ1-3|TRBV3-1|.|.
TGTGCCAGCAGCCAAGTTTTCGGGAACACCATATATTTT
CASSQVFGNTIYF
>TRBJ2-3|TRBV7-9|.|.
TGTGCCAGCAGCCAGTGGGGATATACGCAGTATTTT
CASSQWGYTQYF